The T cell receptor beta chain under discussion was sequenced for a study of identical twins. Germline V gives CDR1 MNHEY, CDR2 SVGEGT. The CDR3 has 12 residues. Trimming took 6 bases from V and 3 from J, leaving 9 bases between them. TCRdb reanalysed the 5' RACE reads using MiXCR and keeps one entry per CDR3 protein. Among hundreds of thousands of distinct CDR3 sequences listed, 5.5% to 7.5% were seen once. The table lists this clonotype with many counts. Source material: naive T cells sorted from blood. This TCR came from a young man in good health. The V call is TRBV6-2 or TRBV6-3, the J call TRBJ2-7; the D gene is possibly TRBD2 (5 bases). Here the CDR3 reads CASRAGSYEQYF. Here the CDR3 DNA reads TGTGCCAGCAGAGCTGGGAGCTACGAGCAGTACTTC.